Following are 29 T cell receptor beta chains from one sample sequenced in a study of Graves' ophthalmopathy and Graves' hyperthyroidism. CDR3 regions of TCR beta were amplified from RNA transcripts. HTBI-primed first-round RT-PCR preceded second-round multiplex PCR. TCRdb called the multiplex PCR reads again in MiXCR, with one record for every CDR3 protein. The sample has 900,000 to 1,200,000 distinct CDR3 sequences, about two fifths seen once. Source material: peripheral blood or thyroid tissue (not recorded which). The receptors were gathered from an adult man with Graves' hyperthyroidism.

The CDR3 sequence: CASMDLPTGELFF. DNA of the CDR3: TGTGCCAGCATGGACTTACCGACCGGGGAGCTGTTTTTT. V usage is TRBV6-2 or TRBV6-3 and J usage is TRBJ2-2, with a possible D match to TRBD2 (5 bases). The V end lost 7 bases, the J end lost 5 bases, and 11 bases lay between the germline ends. This CDR3 region has 13 residues. Germline V gives CDR1 MNHEY, CDR2 SVGEGT.

Ten or more counts support this clonotype. The chain recombines TRBV5-1 with TRBJ2-7, with D possibly matching TRBD2 (7 bases). Trimming cost V 7 bases and J 5 bases, with 16 bases left between them. Germline V CDR1 and CDR2: SGHRS, YFSETQ. This CDR3 contains 13 residues. CDR3 loop: CASRRGGLDEQYF. The CDR3 DNA reads as TGCGCCAGCCGGAGGGGGGGACTCGACGAGCAGTACTTC.

This clonotype was seen at least ten times. The rearrangement joins TRBV20-1 to TRBJ2-7; D possibly corresponds to TRBD2 (6 bases). Trimming took 1 base from V and 3 from J, leaving 13 bases between them. Looked up from germline, CDR1 is DFQATT and CDR2 is SNEGSKA (reference sequence). The CDR3 spans 14 residues. CDR3 bases: TGCAGTGCTAGAGGGGTCGGGAGAGGCTACGAGCAGTACTTC. This gives the protein CSARGVGRGYEQYF.

The chain joins TRBV4-2 to TRBJ1-1, with TRBD1 matching 7 bases. V lost 1 base to trimming and J lost 1 base; unmatched junction nucleotides: 3. The CDR3 is 15 amino acids. CDR1 and CDR2 from the germline V gene are LGHNA and YNFKEQ. The CDR3 DNA reads as TGTGCCAGCAGCCAAGGGCGGGACAGGAACACTGAAGCTTTCTTT. Translated, it gives CASSQGRDRNTEAFF.

Only a few counts were recorded for this clonotype. This chain connects TRBV28 to TRBJ2-7; D is undetermined. The V gene's germline CDR1 is MDHEN and CDR2 SYDVKM. This CDR3 is 14 amino acids long. Between the trimmed V and J ends, which lost 6 bases and 3 bases, there was a span of 15 bases. Here the CDR3 DNA reads TGTGCCAGCAGCACCTCCGGGCCCAGCTACGAGCAGTACTTC. This encodes CASSTSGPSYEQYF.

This clonotype showed up just once. The V and J genes are TRBV5-1 and TRBJ1-2; D is undetermined. CDR1 and CDR2 from the germline V gene are SGHRS and YFSETQ. This CDR3 spans 15 amino acids. V shed 4 bases and J shed 8 bases, with 21 bases lying between them. CDR3 loop: CASSVGDGRLDGYTF. CDR3 bases: TGCGCCAGCAGCGTGGGTGATGGTCGCCTTGACGGCTACACCTTC.

The V gene is TRBV29-1, the J gene TRBJ1-2, with TRBD1 as a possible D gene (5 bases). CDR1 SQVTM and CDR2 ANQGSEA come from the germline V gene. This CDR3 region has 12 residues. The germline V and J ends were trimmed by 4 bases and 7 bases, with 13 bases remaining between them. The CDR3 DNA follows: TGCAGCGTTGCCGTAGGGGATGGTGGCTACACCTTC. Its translation is CSVAVGDGGYTF.

Note on this clonotype: Since a much larger clone is just one base distant, this may be a read error. The chain carries TRBV10-2 and TRBJ2-2; tentative D call: TRBD2 (5 bases). Trimming removed 10 bases from V and 6 bases from J, with 15 bases in between. There are 13 residues in the CDR3. Germline values: CDR1 WSHSY, CDR2 SAAADI. The CDR3 loop reads CATQPQRAGELFF. In DNA form, the CDR3 reads TGCGCCACCCAGCCGCAGAGGGCCGGGGAGCTGTTTTTT.

The chain carries TRBV15 and TRBJ2-1; D is perhaps TRBD2 (5 bases). The CDR3 is made up of 12 amino acids. V shed 6 bases and J shed 6 bases, with 9 bases lying between them. The germline gives CDR1 LNHNV, CDR2 YYDKDF (reference sequence). The CDR3 protein is CATSPSSNEQFF. The CDR3 DNA reads as TGTGCCACCAGTCCTAGCTCCAATGAGCAGTTCTTC.

On this clonotype: One end of the junction varies from germline; a read error may be responsible. The V call is TRBV6-2 or TRBV6-3, the J call TRBJ2-7; weak D call: TRBD2 (5 bases). Germline CDR1 MNHEY, CDR2 SVGEGT. The CDR3 runs 11 residues. CDR3 sequence reads: CAGSYHRDQYF. The CDR3 nucleotides are TGTGCCGGCAGTTACCACCGGGATCAGTACTTC.

This sequence joins TRBV9 and TRBJ2-3, with 12 bases aligning to TRBD2. The CDR3 sequence is 17 residues long. In germline, CDR1 is SGDLS, CDR2 YYNGEE. The J segment lost 5 bases and the V segment lost 5 bases, leaving 12 bases of the junction unmatched. CDR3 region: CASSYGPAGLAGDTQYF. Here the CDR3 DNA reads TGTGCCAGCAGTTACGGCCCCGCGGGACTAGCGGGAGATACGCAGTATTTT.

The sample holds a few counts of this clonotype. CDR3 DNA: TGTGCCAGCAGCCGTGACAGAGGGGCTAATGAAAAACTGTTTTTT. Its translation: CASSRDRGANEKLFF. This chain uses TRBV7-8 with TRBJ1-4, with D possibly being TRBD1 (5 bases). V was shortened by 5 bases and J by 3 bases, with 13 bases between the two germline ends. Germline-derived CDR1 and CDR2 are SGHVS and FQNEAQ. The length of the CDR3 is 15 residues.

To note about this clonotype: Because the CDR3 is missing its conserved closing phenylalanine or tryptophan, this is likely a read error. No DNA is shown, since the ends of the CDR3 on it are uncertain; the CDR3 is the one TCRdb lists. J is TRBJ2-6 and V is TRBV29-1. The CDR3 has 8 amino acids, counting both end residues. Germline-derived CDR1 and CDR2 are SQVTM and ANQGSEA. The chain's CDR3 is CSVELRTS.

The J gene is TRBJ2-5, the V gene TRBV7-8; D is perhaps TRBD2 (5 bases). CDR1 and CDR2 from the germline V gene are SGHVS and FQNEAQ. The V and J ends lost 5 bases and 9 bases respectively, with 7 bases between them. The length of the CDR3 is 10 residues. For the CDR3, the DNA is TGTGCCAGCAGCCAGGAGGCCCAGTACTTC. Its translation is CASSQEAQYF.

The gene calls are TRBV7-6 and TRBJ2-7; TRBD2 matches 7 bases. The germline CDR1 and CDR2 sequences are SGHVS and FNYEAQ. The CDR3 has 15 amino acids. V gave up 6 bases and J gave up 0 bases; unmatched junction bases: 8. CDR3 nucleotides: TGTGCCAGCAGTAGGGGCGGGAGCCTCTCCTACGAGCAGTACTTC. Its translation: CASSRGGSLSYEQYF.

This clonotype was counted many times. The genes are TRBV28 and TRBJ2-7; D gene uncertain. The CDR3 runs to 12 residues. Germline-derived CDR1 and CDR2 are MDHEN and SYDVKM. The germline V and J ends were trimmed by 3 bases and 3 bases, with 6 bases remaining between them. The CDR3: CASSFSFYEQYF. The CDR3 DNA reads as TGTGCCAGCAGTTTTTCCTTCTACGAGCAGTACTTC.

This clonotype was counted many times. The V and J genes are TRBV19 and TRBJ1-3; 9 bases fit TRBD1. The CDR3 has 13 residues. Germline V gene data show CDR1 as LNHDA and CDR2 as SQIVND (reference sequence). With V trimmed by 5 bases and J by 7 bases, 3 bases remained unmatched. CDR3 nucleotide sequence: TGTGCCAGTAGTGGACAGGGGTCGAACACCATATATTTT. This codes for CASSGQGSNTIYF. The whole variable domain, filled in from reference TRBV19 and TRBJ1-3, reads DGGITQSPKYLFRKEGQNVTLSCEQNLNHDAMYWYRQDPGQGLRLIYYSQIVNDFQKGDIAEGYSVSREKKESFPLTVTSAQKNPTAFYLCASSGQGSNTIYFGEGSWLTVV.

Concerning this clonotype: A much larger clone sits a single nucleotide away, making a read error possible. The chain couples TRBV7-3 to TRBJ2-5; no definite D call. Germline V gene data show CDR1 as SGHTA and CDR2 as FQGTGA. The CDR3 consists of 14 residues. For the CDR3, the DNA is TGTGCCAGCAGCTTAGTTTCTACTCAAGAGGCCCAGTACTTC. It translates to CASSLVSTQEAQYF.

This chain connects TRBV6-5 to TRBJ2-7; 8 bases agree with TRBD1. CDR1 is MNHEY, CDR2 SVGAGI, per germline. The length of the CDR3 is 14 residues. The trim removed 6 bases at V and 4 bases at J, leaving 8 bases unmatched. This CDR3 reads CASREDRGLYEQYF. The CDR3 DNA is TGTGCCAGCAGGGAAGACAGGGGTCTATACGAGCAGTACTTC.

The CDR3 protein is CSAQGGNTSGDDGYTF. DNA of the CDR3: TGCAGTGCCCAGGGAGGGAACACTTCCGGGGACGATGGCTACACCTTC. The V gene is TRBV20-1, the J gene TRBJ1-2; D is possibly TRBD1 (5 bases). Trimming pared 6 bases from V and 6 bases from J, leaving 26 bases between. The CDR3 totals 16 residues. Germline CDR1 is DFQATT and CDR2 is SNEGSKA (reference sequence).

This clonotype was counted between two and nine times. The rearrangement links TRBV11-2 to TRBJ2-5; D may correspond to TRBD1 or TRBD2 (5 bases each). From germline, CDR1 is SGHAT and CDR2 FQNNGV. This CDR3 comprises 15 residues. Trimming took off 5 bases at V and 7 bases at J, with 20 bases between the two ends. CDR3 DNA sequence: TGTGCCAGCAGCCTGACAGCGGCTCCCATGGGGACCCAGTACTTC. Its translation is CASSLTAAPMGTQYF.

This clonotype was counted ten times or more. The chain's CDR3 is CSARDGRRMNTEAFF. In DNA form, the CDR3 reads TGCAGTGCTAGAGATGGGAGGCGGATGAACACTGAAGCTTTCTTT. The chain combines TRBV20-1 with TRBJ1-1; D is undetermined. V lost 0 bases and J 0 bases, leaving 11 bases between the germline ends. This CDR3 is 15 amino acids long. Germline V gene lookup returns CDR1 DFQATT and CDR2 SNEGSKA (reference sequence).

This clonotype appeared a few times. One end of the junction fails to match germline, which may point to a read error. The chain combines TRBV15 with TRBJ2-7; D is uncertain. CDR1 is LNHNV and CDR2 is YYDKDF in the germline V gene (reference sequence). The CDR3 runs 14 residues. The CDR3 loop reads CASSQGLRGDEQYF. The CDR3, as DNA: TGTGCCAGCAGCCAAGGTTTACGAGGTGACGAGCAGTACTTC.

This chain joins TRBV20-1 and TRBJ2-5; no definite D call. Between the trimmed V and J ends, which lost 6 bases and 9 bases, there was a span of 17 bases. Per germline, CDR1 DFQATT and CDR2 SNEGSKA (reference sequence). The CDR3 runs 12 residues. CDR3 sequence: CSASSRVQPQYF. DNA for the CDR3: TGCAGTGCCTCAAGCCGCGTTCAGCCCCAGTACTTC.

V usage is TRBV2 and J usage is TRBJ2-7; 10 bases line up with TRBD1. Trimming at V came to 9 bases and at J to 7 bases, leaving 9 bases not matched to a gene. Looked up from germline, CDR1 is SNHLY and CDR2 is FYNNEI. There are 13 residues in the CDR3. The CDR3: CARSGTGEGEQYF. The CDR3 region has the DNA TGTGCCAGATCCGGGACAGGGGAAGGGGAGCAGTACTTC.

The chain couples TRBV29-1 to TRBJ2-7, with D possibly matching TRBD2 (6 bases). The V gene's germline CDR1 is SQVTM and CDR2 ANQGSEA. The germline V and J ends were trimmed by 3 bases and 6 bases, with 24 bases remaining between them. The CDR3 length is 16 residues. CDR3 sequence (DNA): TGCAGCGTTGATGCCAGCAGTTTGTACATCGGGGGCGAGCAGTACTTC. Translated, it gives CSVDASSLYIGGEQYF.

This clonotype was counted once. A read error is likely, as this CDR3 ends without the conserved phenylalanine or tryptophan. No DNA is shown, since the ends of the CDR3 on it are uncertain; the CDR3 is the one TCRdb lists. The chain employs TRBV2 and TRBJ1-4. The length of the CDR3 is 8 amino acids, counting both ends. Germline V gene data show CDR1 as SNHLY and CDR2 as FYNNEI. The CDR3 loop is CASSARTS.

This clonotype has ten or more counts. The chain joins TRBV29-1 to TRBJ1-1; unclear D gene. This CDR3 has 16 residues. CDR1 is SQVTM and CDR2 is ANQGSEA in the germline V gene. V lost 4 bases and J 0 bases, leaving 18 bases between the germline ends. The CDR3 protein is CSVALGNRDMNTEAFF. CDR3 bases: TGCAGCGTTGCGTTAGGGAATAGGGATATGAACACTGAAGCTTTCTTT.

The chain combines TRBV19 with TRBJ2-7; 8 nucleotides line up with TRBD1. The V gene end was trimmed by 9 bases and the J gene end by 2 bases; junction bases not matched to a gene: 9. The length of the CDR3 is 14 residues. CDR1 and CDR2 from the germline V gene are LNHDA and SQIVND (reference sequence). The chain's CDR3 is CARRTGRVTYEQYF. Here the CDR3 DNA reads TGTGCCAGGCGGACAGGGCGCGTTACCTACGAGCAGTACTTC.